This note documents a single T cell receptor beta chain sequence. This specimen comes from a study of T cells in Graves' hyperthyroidism and ophthalmopathy. Per germline, CDR1 LNHNV and CDR2 YYDKDF (reference sequence). The CDR3 runs 15 residues. V dropped 6 bases and J dropped 5; count of bases not matched to a gene: 9. TCR beta CDR3 regions were amplified from RNA transcripts. Researchers ran a first-round RT-PCR on the TCR CDR3 using the HTBI primer set. TCRdb fed the multiplex PCR reads into MiXCR, producing one record per CDR3 protein. Of approximately 740,000 distinct CDR3 sequences listed, roughly 15% are singletons.

This receptor was taken from a woman younger than 30 with Graves' hyperthyroidism. The V call is TRBV15, the J call TRBJ1-5; 8 nucleotides align to TRBD1. The sequencing sample was made of blood. CDR3 sequence (DNA): TGTGCCACCAGTGGCGGACAGGGATGGTATCAGCCCCAGCATTTT. This gives the protein CATSGGQGWYQPQHF.